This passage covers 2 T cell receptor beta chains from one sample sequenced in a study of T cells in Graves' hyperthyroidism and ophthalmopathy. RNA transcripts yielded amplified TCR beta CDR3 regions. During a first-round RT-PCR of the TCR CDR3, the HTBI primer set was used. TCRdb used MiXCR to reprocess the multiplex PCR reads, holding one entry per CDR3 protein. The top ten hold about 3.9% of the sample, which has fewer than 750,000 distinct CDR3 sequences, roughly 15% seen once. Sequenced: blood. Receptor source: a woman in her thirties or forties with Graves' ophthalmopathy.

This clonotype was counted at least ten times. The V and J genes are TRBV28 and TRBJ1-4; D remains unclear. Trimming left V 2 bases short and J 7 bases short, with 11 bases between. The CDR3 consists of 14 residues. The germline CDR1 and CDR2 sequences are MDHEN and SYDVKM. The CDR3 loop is CASSLSPAGEKLFF. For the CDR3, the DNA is TGTGCCAGCAGTTTAAGCCCTGCGGGTGAAAAACTGTTTTTT.

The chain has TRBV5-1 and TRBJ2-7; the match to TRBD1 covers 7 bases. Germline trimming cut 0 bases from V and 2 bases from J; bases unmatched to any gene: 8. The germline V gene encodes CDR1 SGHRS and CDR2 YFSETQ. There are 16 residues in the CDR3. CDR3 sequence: CASSLGPGQQAYEQYF. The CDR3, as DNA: TGCGCCAGCAGCTTGGGCCCGGGACAGCAAGCCTACGAGCAGTACTTC.